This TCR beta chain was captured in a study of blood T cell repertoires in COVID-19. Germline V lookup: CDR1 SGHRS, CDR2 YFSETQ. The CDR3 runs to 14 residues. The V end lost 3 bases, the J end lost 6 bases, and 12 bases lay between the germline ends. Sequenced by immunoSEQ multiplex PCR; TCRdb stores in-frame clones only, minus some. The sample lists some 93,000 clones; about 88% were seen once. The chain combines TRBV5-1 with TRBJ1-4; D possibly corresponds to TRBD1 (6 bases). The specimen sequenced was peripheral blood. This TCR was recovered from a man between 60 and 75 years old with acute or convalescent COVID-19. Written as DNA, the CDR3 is TGCGCCAGCAGCTGGGGGGCGGGAGATGAAAAACTGTTTTTT. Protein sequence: CASSWGAGDEKLFF.